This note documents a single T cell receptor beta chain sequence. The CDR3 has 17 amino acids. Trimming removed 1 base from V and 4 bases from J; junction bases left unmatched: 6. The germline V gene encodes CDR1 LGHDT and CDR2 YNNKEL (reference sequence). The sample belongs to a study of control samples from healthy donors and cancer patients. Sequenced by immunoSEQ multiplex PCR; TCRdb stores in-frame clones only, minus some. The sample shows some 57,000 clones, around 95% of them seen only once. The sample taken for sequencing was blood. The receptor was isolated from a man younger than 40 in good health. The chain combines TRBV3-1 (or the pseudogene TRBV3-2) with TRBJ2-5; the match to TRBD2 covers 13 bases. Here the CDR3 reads CASSQGGGLAGAETQYF. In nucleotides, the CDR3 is TGTGCCAGCAGCCAAGGGGGCGGACTAGCGGGAGCAGAGACCCAGTACTTC.